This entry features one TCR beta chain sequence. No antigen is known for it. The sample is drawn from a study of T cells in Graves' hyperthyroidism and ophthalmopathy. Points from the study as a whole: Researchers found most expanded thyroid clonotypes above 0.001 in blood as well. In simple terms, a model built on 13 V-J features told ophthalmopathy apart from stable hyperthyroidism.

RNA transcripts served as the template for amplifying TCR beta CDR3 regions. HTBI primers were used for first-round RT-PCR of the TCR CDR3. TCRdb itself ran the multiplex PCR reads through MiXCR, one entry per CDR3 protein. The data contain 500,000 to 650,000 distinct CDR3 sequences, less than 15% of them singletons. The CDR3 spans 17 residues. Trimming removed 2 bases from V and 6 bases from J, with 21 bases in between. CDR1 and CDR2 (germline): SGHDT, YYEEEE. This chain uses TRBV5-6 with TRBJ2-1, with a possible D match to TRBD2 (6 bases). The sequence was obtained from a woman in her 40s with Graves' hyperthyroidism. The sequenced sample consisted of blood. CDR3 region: CASSLRPDRTRGNEQFF. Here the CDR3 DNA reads TGTGCCAGCAGCTTAAGACCCGACCGAACGCGGGGCAATGAGCAGTTCTTC.